This entry features one TCR beta chain sequence. Its antigen remains unidentified. The sample belongs to a study of cytomegalovirus exposure and HLA in healthy donors. General study points: In vitro data verified a few CMV-associated chains as specific for CMV antigens.

13 Jbeta primers and 60 Vbeta primers were used for the PCR. The assay was immunoSEQ multiplex PCR, and TCRdb's table has in-frame clones only and misses some. The sample includes under 150,000 clones, roughly 69% seen only once; the top ten take approximately 2.9%. Germline lookup yields CDR1 LNHNV and CDR2 YYDKDF (reference sequence). The CDR3 totals 18 residues. Trimming at V came to 0 bases and at J to 5 bases, leaving 9 bases not matched to a gene. The genes are TRBV15 and TRBJ2-2, with 10 bases that match TRBD2. The clonotype comes from a human donor in good health. Sequencing input: PBMCs. CDR3 bases: TGTGCCACCAGCAGAGATCTCCTAGCGGGAGTTCATACCGGGGAGCTGTTTTTT. It specifies CATSRDLLAGVHTGELFF.